This T cell receptor beta chain derives from a study of blood T cell repertoires in COVID-19. Study information: From the United States, Italy and Spain came samples of acute and convalescent COVID-19. Sources were T cells, B-cell-depleted T cells, or PBMCs; the material itself was cDNA or gDNA.

Seattle-derived patients entered the study during active infection and were followed longitudinally. The V segment lost 2 bases and the J segment 7 bases; nucleotides outside the gene matches: 9. Per the germline V gene, CDR1 is LGHDT and CDR2 is YNNKEL (reference sequence). This CDR3 has 16 residues. The data were produced by immunoSEQ multiplex PCR, yet TCRdb's version contains in-frame clones alone and is incomplete. The data show roughly 280,000 clones, about 87% seen once. The genes are TRBV3-1 (or the pseudogene TRBV3-2) and TRBJ2-1, with TRBD2 matching over 9 bases. Source material: peripheral blood. This TCR came from a woman aged 60 to 75 with COVID-19, enrolled during active disease. The CDR3 region is CASSQLSGRRLNEQFF. CDR3 nucleotides: TGTGCCAGCAGCCAACTTAGCGGGAGAAGGCTTAATGAGCAGTTCTTC.